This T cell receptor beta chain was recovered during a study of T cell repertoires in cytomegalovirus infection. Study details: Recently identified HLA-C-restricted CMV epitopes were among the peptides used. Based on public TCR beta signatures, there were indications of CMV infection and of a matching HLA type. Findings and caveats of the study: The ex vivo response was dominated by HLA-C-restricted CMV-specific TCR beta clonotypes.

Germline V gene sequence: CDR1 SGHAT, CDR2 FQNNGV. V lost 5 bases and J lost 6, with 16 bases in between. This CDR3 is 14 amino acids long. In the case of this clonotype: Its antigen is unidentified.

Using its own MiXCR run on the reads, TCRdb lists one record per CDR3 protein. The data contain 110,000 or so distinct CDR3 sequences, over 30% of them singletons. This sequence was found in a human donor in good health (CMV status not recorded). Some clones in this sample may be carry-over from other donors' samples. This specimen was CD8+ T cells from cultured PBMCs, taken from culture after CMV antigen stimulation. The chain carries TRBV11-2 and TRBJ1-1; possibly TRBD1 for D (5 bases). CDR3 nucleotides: TGTGCCAGCAGCCCGACGGGGGTGGTCCCTGAAGCTTTCTTT. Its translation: CASSPTGVVPEAFF.